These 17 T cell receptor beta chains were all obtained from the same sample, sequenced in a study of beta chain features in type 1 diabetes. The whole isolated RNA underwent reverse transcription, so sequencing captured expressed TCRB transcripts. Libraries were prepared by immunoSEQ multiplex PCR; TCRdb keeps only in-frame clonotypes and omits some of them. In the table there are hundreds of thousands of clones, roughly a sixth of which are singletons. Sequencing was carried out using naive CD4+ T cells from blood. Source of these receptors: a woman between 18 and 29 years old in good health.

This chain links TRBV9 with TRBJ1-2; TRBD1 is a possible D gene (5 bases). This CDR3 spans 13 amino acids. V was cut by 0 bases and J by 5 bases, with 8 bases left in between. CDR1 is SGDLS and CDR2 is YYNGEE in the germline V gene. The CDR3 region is CASSVGQSYGYTF. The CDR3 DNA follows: TGTGCCAGCAGCGTAGGACAGTCATATGGCTACACCTTC.

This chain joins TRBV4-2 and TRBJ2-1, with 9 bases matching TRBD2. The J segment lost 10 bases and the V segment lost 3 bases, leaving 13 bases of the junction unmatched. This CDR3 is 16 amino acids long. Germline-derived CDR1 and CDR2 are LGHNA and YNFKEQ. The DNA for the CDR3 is TGTGCCAGCAGCCAGGAGTACGAGAGACTAGCGGACGAGCAGTTCTTC. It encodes CASSQEYERLADEQFF.

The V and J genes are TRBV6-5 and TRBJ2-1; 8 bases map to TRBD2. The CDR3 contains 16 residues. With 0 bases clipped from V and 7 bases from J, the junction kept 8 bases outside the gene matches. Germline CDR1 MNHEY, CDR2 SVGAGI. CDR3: CASSYSQRERGNEQFF. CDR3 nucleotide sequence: TGTGCCAGCAGTTACTCTCAGCGGGAGAGGGGTAATGAGCAGTTCTTC.

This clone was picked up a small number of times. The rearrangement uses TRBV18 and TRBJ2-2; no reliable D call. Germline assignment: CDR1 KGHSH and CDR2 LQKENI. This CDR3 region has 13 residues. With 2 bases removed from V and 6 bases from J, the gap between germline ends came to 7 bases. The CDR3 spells CASSPDGSGELFF. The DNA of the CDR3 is TGTGCCAGCTCACCAGACGGGTCCGGGGAGCTGTTTTTT.

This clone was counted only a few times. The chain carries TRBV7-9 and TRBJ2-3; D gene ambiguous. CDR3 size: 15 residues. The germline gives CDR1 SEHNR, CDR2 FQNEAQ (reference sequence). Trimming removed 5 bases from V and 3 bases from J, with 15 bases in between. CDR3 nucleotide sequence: TGTGCCAGCAGCGGCAGGAGTCCTCTTACAGATACGCAGTATTTT. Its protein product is CASSGRSPLTDTQYF.

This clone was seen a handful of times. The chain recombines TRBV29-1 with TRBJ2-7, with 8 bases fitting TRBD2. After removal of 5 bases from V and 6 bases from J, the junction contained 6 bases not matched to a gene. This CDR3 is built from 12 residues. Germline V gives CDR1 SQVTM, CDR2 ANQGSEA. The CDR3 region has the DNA TGCAGCGTTAGAGCGGGAGCAGGCGAGCAGTACTTC. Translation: CSVRAGAGEQYF.

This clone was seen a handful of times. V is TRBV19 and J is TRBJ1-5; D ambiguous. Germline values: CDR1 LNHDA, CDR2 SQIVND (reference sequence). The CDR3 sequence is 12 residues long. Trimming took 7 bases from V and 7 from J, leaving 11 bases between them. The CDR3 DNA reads TGTGCCAGTATTCGGGGTGACCAGCCCCAGCATTTT. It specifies CASIRGDQPQHF.

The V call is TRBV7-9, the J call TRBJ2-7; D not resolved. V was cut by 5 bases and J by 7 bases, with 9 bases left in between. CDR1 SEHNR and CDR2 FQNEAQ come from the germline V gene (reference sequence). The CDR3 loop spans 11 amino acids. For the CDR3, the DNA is TGTGCCAGCAGCCCGGGTGGAGAGCAGTACTTC. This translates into CASSPGGEQYF.

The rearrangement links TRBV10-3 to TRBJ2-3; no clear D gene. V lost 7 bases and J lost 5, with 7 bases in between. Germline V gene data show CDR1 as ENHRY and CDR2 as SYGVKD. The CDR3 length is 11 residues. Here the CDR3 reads CAITAEDTQYF. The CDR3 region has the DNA TGTGCCATCACGGCCGAAGATACGCAGTATTTT.

The CDR3 nucleotides read TGTGCCAGCAGTTACTCCGGACAGGGCGGGTATGGCTACACCTTC. Protein sequence: CASSYSGQGGYGYTF. The chain combines TRBV6-5 with TRBJ1-2; 8 bases agree with TRBD1. From germline, CDR1 is MNHEY and CDR2 SVGAGI. The CDR3 contains 15 residues. J was trimmed by 5 bases and V by 0 bases; bases with no gene match: 5.

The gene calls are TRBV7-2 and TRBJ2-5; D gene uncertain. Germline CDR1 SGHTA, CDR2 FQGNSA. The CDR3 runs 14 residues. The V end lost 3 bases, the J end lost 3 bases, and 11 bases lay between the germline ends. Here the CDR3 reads CASSLALGEETQYF. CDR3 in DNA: TGTGCCAGCAGCTTGGCCCTAGGCGAAGAGACCCAGTACTTC.

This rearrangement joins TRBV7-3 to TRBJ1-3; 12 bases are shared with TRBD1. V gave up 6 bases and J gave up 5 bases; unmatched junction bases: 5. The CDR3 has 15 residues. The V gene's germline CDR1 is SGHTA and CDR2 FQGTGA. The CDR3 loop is CASSPGTGGRNTIYF. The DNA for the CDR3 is TGTGCCAGCAGTCCAGGGACAGGGGGCCGAAACACCATATATTTT.

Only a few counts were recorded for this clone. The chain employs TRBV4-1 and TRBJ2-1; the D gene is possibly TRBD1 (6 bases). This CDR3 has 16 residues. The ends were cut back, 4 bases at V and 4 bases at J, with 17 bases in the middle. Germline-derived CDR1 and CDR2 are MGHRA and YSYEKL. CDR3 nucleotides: TGCGCCAGCAGCCCCATGGGCAGGGGAAATTACAATGAGCAGTTCTTC. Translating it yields CASSPMGRGNYNEQFF.

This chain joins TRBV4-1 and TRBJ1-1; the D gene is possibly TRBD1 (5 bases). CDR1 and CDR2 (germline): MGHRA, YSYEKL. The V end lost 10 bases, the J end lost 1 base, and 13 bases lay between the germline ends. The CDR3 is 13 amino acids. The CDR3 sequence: CATGRGENTEAFF. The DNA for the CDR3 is TGCGCCACCGGGAGAGGGGAGAACACTGAAGCTTTCTTT.

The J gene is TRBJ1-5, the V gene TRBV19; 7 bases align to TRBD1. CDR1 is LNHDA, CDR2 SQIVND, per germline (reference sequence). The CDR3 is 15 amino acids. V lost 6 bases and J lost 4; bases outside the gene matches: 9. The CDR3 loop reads CASRIGTAPNQPQHF. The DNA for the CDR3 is TGTGCCAGTAGGATCGGGACAGCTCCTAATCAGCCCCAGCATTTT.

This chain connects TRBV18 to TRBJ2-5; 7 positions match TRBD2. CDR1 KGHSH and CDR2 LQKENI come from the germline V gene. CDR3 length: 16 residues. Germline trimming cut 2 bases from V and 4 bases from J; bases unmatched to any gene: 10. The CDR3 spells CASSPFTAGRGETQYF. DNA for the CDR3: TGTGCCAGCTCACCATTCACAGCGGGAAGGGGAGAGACCCAGTACTTC.

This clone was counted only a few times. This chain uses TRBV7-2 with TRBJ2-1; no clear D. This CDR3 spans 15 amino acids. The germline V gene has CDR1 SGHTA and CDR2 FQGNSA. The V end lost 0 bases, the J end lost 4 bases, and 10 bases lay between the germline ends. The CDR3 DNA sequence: TGTGCCAGCAGCTTAGCCCCGACTGGGTACAATGAGCAGTTCTTC. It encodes CASSLAPTGYNEQFF.